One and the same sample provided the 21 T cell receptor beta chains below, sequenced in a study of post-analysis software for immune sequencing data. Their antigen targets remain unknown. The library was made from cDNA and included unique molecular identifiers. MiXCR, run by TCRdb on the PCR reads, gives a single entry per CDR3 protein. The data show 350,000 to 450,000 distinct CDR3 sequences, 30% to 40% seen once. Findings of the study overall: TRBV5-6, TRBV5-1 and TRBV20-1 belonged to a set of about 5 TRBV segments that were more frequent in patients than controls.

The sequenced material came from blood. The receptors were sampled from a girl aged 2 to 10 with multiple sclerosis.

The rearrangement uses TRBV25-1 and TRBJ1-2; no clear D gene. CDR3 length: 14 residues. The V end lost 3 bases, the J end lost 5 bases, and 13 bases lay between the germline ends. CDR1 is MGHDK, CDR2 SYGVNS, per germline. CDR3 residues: CASSDGRTLYGYTF. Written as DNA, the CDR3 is TGTGCCAGCAGTGACGGACGGACCTTATATGGCTACACCTTC.

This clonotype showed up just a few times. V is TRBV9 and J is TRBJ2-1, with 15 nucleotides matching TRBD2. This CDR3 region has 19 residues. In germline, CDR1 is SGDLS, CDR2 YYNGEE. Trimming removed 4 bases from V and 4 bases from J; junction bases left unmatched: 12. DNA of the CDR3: TGTGCCAGCAGCCCTGACCCGGGACTAGCGGGGGGAACTTACAATGAGCAGTTCTTC. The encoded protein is CASSPDPGLAGGTYNEQFF.

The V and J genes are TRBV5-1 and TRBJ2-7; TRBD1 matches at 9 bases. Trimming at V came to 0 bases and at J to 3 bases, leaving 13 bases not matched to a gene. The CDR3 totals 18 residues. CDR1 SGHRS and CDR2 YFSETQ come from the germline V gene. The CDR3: CASSLGVGQGSAVYEQYF. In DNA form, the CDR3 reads TGCGCCAGCAGCTTGGGAGTTGGACAGGGGTCGGCAGTCTACGAGCAGTACTTC.

CDR3 residues: CSVDPANYGYTF. Here the CDR3 DNA reads TGCAGCGTTGACCCGGCGAACTATGGCTACACCTTC. The V and J genes are TRBV29-1 and TRBJ1-2; D is ambiguous. Germline-derived CDR1 and CDR2 are SQVTM and ANQGSEA. The CDR3 has 12 residues. Trimming shortened V by 3 bases and J by 2 bases, and 7 bases separated the two germline ends.

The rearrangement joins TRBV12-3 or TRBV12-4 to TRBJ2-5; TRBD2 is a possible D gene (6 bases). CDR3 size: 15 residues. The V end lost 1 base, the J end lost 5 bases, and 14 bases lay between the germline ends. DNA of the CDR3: TGTGCCAGCAGTTTAGTCGGGAGTAAGAAGGAGACCCAGTACTTC. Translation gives CASSLVGSKKETQYF.

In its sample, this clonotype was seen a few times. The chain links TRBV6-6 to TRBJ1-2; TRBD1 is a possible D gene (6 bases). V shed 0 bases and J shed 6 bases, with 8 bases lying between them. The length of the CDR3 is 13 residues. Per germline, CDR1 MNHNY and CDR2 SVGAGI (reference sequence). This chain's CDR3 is CASSYSRQDGYTF. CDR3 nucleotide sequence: TGTGCCAGCAGTTACTCGAGACAGGATGGCTACACCTTC.

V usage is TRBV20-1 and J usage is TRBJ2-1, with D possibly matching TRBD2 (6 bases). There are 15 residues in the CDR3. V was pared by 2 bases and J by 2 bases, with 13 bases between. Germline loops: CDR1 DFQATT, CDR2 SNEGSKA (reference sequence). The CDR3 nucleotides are TGCAGTGCTAGATTTAGCGGTTCTACCTACAATGAGCAGTTCTTC. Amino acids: CSARFSGSTYNEQFF.

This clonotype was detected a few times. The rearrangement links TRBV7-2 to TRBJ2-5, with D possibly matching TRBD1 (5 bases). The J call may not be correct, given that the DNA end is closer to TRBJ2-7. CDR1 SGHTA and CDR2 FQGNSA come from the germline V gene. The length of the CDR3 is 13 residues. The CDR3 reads CASSLYRSGEQYF. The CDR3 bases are TGTGCCAGCAGCTTATACAGGTCGGGCGAGCAGTACTTC.

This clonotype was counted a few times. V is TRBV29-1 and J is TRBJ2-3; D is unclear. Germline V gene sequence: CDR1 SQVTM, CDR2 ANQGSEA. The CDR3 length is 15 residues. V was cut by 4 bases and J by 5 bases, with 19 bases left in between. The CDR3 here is CSVGRSTEVGDTQYF. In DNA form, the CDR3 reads TGCAGCGTTGGGCGCTCCACTGAGGTTGGAGATACGCAGTATTTT.

The CDR3 coding sequence is TGTGCCAGCAGGGGGACAGGGCCCACTAATGAAAAACTGTTTTTT. Its protein product is CASRGTGPTNEKLFF. This chain links TRBV5-5 with TRBJ1-4; 9 bases map to TRBD1. Germline loops: CDR1 SGHKS, CDR2 YYEKEE (reference sequence). CDR3 length: 15 amino acids. V was pared by 5 bases and J by 2 bases, with 4 bases of the junction left unmatched. Based on the CDR3 plus reference TRBV5-5 and TRBJ1-4, the full variable domain is DAGVTQSPTHLIKTRGQQVTLRCSPISGHKSVSWYQQVLGQGPQFIFQYYEKEERGRGNFPDRFSARQFPNYSSELNVNALLLGDSALYLCASRGTGPTNEKLFFGSGTQLSVL.

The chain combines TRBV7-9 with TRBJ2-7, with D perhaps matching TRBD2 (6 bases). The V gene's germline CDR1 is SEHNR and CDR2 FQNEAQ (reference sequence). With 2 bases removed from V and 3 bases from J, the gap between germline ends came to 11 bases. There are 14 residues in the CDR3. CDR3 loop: CASSLLAGNYEQYF. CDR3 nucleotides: TGTGCCAGCAGCTTACTCGCGGGGAACTACGAGCAGTACTTC.

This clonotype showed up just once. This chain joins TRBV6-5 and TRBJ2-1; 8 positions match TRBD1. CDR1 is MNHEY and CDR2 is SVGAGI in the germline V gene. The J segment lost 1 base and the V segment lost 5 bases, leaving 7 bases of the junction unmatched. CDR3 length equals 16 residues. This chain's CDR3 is CASSPTGAESYNEQFF. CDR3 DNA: TGTGCCAGCAGTCCGACAGGGGCTGAATCCTACAATGAGCAGTTCTTC.

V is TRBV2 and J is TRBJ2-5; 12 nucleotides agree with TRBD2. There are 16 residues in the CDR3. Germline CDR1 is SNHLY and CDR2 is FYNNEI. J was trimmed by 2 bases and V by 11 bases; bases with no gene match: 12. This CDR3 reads CAGKPGTSGWQETQYF. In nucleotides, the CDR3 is TGTGCCGGCAAACCCGGGACTAGCGGGTGGCAAGAGACCCAGTACTTC.

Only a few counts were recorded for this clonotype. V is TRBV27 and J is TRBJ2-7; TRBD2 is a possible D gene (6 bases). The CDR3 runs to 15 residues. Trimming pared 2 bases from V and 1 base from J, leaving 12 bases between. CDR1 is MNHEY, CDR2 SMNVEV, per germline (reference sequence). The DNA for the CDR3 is TGTGCCAGCAGTTTAGGAGGGTGGGCGTCCTACGAGCAGTACTTC. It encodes CASSLGGWASYEQYF.

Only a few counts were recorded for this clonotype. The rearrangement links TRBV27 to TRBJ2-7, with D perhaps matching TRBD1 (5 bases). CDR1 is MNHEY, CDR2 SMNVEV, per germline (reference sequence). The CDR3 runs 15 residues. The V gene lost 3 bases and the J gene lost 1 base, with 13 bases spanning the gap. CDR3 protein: CASSFSGLQSYEQYF. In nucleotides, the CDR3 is TGTGCCAGCAGTTTCTCAGGGCTACAGTCCTACGAGCAGTACTTC.

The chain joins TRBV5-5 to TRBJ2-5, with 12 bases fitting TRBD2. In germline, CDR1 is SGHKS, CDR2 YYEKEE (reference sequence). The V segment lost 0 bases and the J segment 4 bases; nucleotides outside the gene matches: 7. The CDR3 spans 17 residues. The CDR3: CASSLALAGGPGETQYF. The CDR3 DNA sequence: TGTGCCAGCAGCTTGGCCCTAGCGGGGGGGCCTGGAGAGACCCAGTACTTC. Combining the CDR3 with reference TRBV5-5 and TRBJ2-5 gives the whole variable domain DAGVTQSPTHLIKTRGQQVTLRCSPISGHKSVSWYQQVLGQGPQFIFQYYEKEERGRGNFPDRFSARQFPNYSSELNVNALLLGDSALYLCASSLALAGGPGETQYFGPGTRLLVL.

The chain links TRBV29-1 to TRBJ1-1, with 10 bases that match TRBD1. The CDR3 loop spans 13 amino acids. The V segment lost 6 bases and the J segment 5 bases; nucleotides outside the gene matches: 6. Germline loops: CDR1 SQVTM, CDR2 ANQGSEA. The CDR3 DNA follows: TGCAGCGTGGAGGGACAGGGGAGGACTGAAGCTTTCTTT. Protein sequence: CSVEGQGRTEAFF. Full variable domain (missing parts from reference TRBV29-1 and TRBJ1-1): SAVISQKPSRDICQRGTSLTIQCQVDSQVTMMFWYRQQPGQSLTLIATANQGSEATYESGFVIDKFPISRPNLTFSTLTVSNMSPEDSSIYLCSVEGQGRTEAFFGQGTRLTVV.

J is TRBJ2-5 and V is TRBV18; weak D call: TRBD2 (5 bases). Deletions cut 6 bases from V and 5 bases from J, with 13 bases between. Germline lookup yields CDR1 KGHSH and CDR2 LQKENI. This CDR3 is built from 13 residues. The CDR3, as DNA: TGTGCCAGCTCCCCCAGGCGCGGGGAGACCCAGTACTTC. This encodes CASSPRRGETQYF.

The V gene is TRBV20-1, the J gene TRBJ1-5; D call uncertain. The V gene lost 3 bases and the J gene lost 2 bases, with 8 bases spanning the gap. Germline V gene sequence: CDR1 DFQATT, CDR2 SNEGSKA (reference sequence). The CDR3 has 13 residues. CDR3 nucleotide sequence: TGCAGTGCTAGTTCCGGCGGCAATCAGCCCCAGCATTTT. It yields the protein CSASSGGNQPQHF.

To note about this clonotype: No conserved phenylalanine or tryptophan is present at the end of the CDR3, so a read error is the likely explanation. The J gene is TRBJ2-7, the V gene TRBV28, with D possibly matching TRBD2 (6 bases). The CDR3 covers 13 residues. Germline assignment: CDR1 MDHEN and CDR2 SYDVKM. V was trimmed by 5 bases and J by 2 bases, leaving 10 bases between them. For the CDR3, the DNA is TGTGCCAGCAGTCCGACTAGTACCTACGAGCAGTACTAC. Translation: CASSPTSTYEQYY.

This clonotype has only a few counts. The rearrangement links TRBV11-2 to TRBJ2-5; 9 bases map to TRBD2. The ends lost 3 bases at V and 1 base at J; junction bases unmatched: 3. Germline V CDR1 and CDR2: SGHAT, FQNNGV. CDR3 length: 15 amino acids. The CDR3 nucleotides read TGTGCCAGCAGCTTTACTAGCGGGCCCCAAGAGACCCAGTACTTC. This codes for CASSFTSGPQETQYF.